This record concerns one TCR beta chain sequence. Its antigen is unknown. The entry originates in a study of CD8+CD57+ T cells in acquired aplastic anemia. About the research overall: The mean DNA yield obtained from sorted CD4+ and CD8+ cells came to 3.2 ug. Healthy donor sequencing depth: some 10 million CD4+, roughly 11 million CD8+ reads.

V gave up 4 bases and J gave up 9 bases, with 17 bases separating them. The CDR3 length is 14 residues. Germline assignment: CDR1 SGHRS and CDR2 YFSETQ. Template material for TCR beta VDJ and CDR3 profiling consisted of genomic DNA. MiXCR was run by TCRdb on the reads, yielding one entry per CDR3 protein. The sample comprises some 410,000 distinct CDR3 sequences, 65% to 80% of which are singletons, and more than 3.5% rests with the top ten. Study-wide findings and caveats: Patient and control CD8+ Simpson's diversity was not significantly different. Roughly 30 CD8+ CDR3 sequences occurred in both the patients and the controls.

This clonotype was obtained from a human donor in good health, serving as a control. What was sequenced was sorted CD4+, CD8+, or CD8+CD57+ T cells (not recorded which) from PBMCs. The V and J genes are TRBV5-1 and TRBJ1-3; D gene uncertain. CDR3 sequence reads: CASSLELERATIYF. CDR3 nucleotides: TGCGCCAGCAGCCTAGAACTGGAGAGGGCCACCATATATTTT.